The source of this T cell receptor beta chain is a study of shared clonotypes between healthy human individuals. V shed 7 bases and J shed 1 base, with 13 bases lying between them. The germline V gene has CDR1 MDHEN and CDR2 SYDVKM. The CDR3 consists of 15 residues. Findings and limits, study-wide: A handful of donors showed sharing of roughly 5% of naive CD4 clonotypes. In the sorted subsets, rarefaction showed sequencing was incomplete despite large depth. The donor pool, a small one, limited the genetic and exposure-history diversity represented.

Turning to this clone: Its cognate antigen is unknown.

The repertoire was sequenced with immunoSEQ multiplex PCR; TCRdb's copy has only in-frame clones and lacks some. The table includes about 2.4 million clones, over 85% detected once. The TCR originated in a man between 18 and 29 years old in good health. Some clones in this sample may be carry-over from other donors' samples. Sequenced sample: naive CD4+ T cells from PBMCs. As for subset: CD45RA+ positively selected. The chain employs TRBV28 and TRBJ2-2; a weak D match, TRBD2 (5 bases). This CDR3 reads CASTSGPMNTGELFF. The CDR3, as DNA: TGTGCCAGCACCAGCGGTCCCATGAACACCGGGGAGCTGTTTTTT.